The 14 T cell receptor beta chains listed next were all sequenced from one sample in a study of a mutant IDH1 vaccine in newly diagnosed glioma. Time point noted: baseline, week 1 (first vaccination visit). Treatment described: pre-vaccination baseline after standard-of-care therapy. Libraries were prepared by immunoSEQ multiplex PCR; TCRdb keeps only in-frame clonotypes and omits some of them. The sample has around 15,000 clones, nearly 97% seen once. This material consisted of peripheral blood mononuclear cells (PBMCs), taken from a glioma patient treated with radiotherapy, temozolomide or both. These receptors were collected from a woman aged 18-30 years with glioma. Some clones in this sample may be carry-over from other donors' samples.

This rearrangement joins TRBV6-1 to TRBJ1-2; 9 bases map to TRBD1. CDR3 length: 13 residues. The trim removed 8 bases at V and 5 bases at J, leaving 6 bases unmatched. Germline CDR1 and CDR2: MNHNS and SASEGT. CDR3 nucleotide sequence: TGTGCCAGCGGTGGACAGGGGATTTATGGCTACACCTTC. As protein: CASGGQGIYGYTF.

The chain combines TRBV11-3 with TRBJ1-2, with no clear D. The CDR3 runs 11 residues. Germline-derived CDR1 and CDR2 are SGHNT and YENEEA. Trimming left V 4 bases short and J 2 bases short, with 2 bases between. DNA for the CDR3: TGTGCCAGCAGCTCGAACTATGGCTACACCTTC. It yields the protein CASSSNYGYTF.

This chain connects TRBV7-8 to TRBJ2-3; D may be TRBD2 (6 bases). V lost 5 bases and J 4 bases, leaving 13 bases between the germline ends. The CDR3 is 14 residues long. Germline V lookup: CDR1 SGHVS, CDR2 FQNEAQ. CDR3 residues: CASSLLSGADTQYF. The CDR3 region has the DNA TGTGCCAGCAGCCTCCTCTCGGGGGCAGATACGCAGTATTTT.

V gene TRBV10-3 combines with J gene TRBJ1-4; a weak D match, TRBD1 (6 bases). Trimming took off 8 bases at V and 7 bases at J, with 14 bases between the two ends. This CDR3 is built from 13 residues. CDR1 ENHRY and CDR2 SYGVKD come from the germline V gene. For the CDR3, the DNA is TGTGCCATCGGAGAGGGGGTTCTTGAAAAACTGTTTTTT. Its translation: CAIGEGVLEKLFF.

J is TRBJ1-1 and V is TRBV6-1, with D perhaps TRBD1 (6 bases). The CDR3 loop spans 13 amino acids. With 2 bases removed from V and 4 bases from J, the gap between germline ends came to 8 bases. Germline CDR1 is MNHNS and CDR2 is SASEGT. The CDR3 sequence: CASSETGSTEAFF. In DNA, the CDR3 is TGTGCCAGCAGTGAAACAGGGTCCACTGAAGCTTTCTTT.

The chain has TRBV21-1 and TRBJ1-1. TRBV21-1 is a pseudogene locus. The CDR3 totals 13 residues. The CDR3 is CASSKGTRTEAFF. The CDR3 DNA is TGTGCCAGCAGTAAAGGAACCCGGACTGAAGCTTTCTTT.

V gene TRBV5-6 combines with J gene TRBJ1-2, with 9 positions matching TRBD1. The V and J ends lost 4 bases and 6 bases, in that order; junction bases with no gene match: 7. The CDR3 runs to 14 residues. CDR1 and CDR2 from the germline V gene are SGHDT and YYEEEE. CDR3 amino acids: CASSPTGTGNGYTF. CDR3 sequence (DNA): TGTGCCAGCAGCCCCACCGGGACAGGGAATGGCTACACCTTC.

Only one count was recorded for this clone. The genes are TRBV7-6 and TRBJ2-3; TRBD1 or TRBD2 may be the D gene (5 bases each). Germline V gives CDR1 SGHVS, CDR2 FNYEAQ. V shed 1 base and J shed 2 bases, with 10 bases lying between them. The CDR3 totals 15 residues. CDR3 region: CASSLGGSVTDTQYF. CDR3 coding DNA: TGTGCCAGCAGCTTAGGGGGGAGCGTCACAGATACGCAGTATTTT.

V and J are TRBV18 and TRBJ1-1; D remains unclear. The CDR3 loop spans 14 amino acids. In germline, CDR1 is KGHSH, CDR2 LQKENI. Trimming took off 6 bases at V and 1 base at J, with 12 bases between the two ends. CDR3 sequence: CASSTAVQNTEAFF. CDR3 coding DNA: TGTGCCAGCTCCACCGCCGTACAGAACACTGAAGCTTTCTTT.

The chain uses TRBV7-2 and TRBJ2-5, with D uncertain. The J call may not be correct, given that the DNA end is closer to TRBJ2-7. The CDR3 spans 16 residues. Germline V lookup: CDR1 SGHTA, CDR2 FQGNSA. This CDR3 reads CASSLSHGDTLGEQYF. The CDR3 DNA is TGTGCCAGCAGCTTATCCCATGGCGACACCCTGGGCGAGCAGTACTTC.

This clone occurred once. The J gene is TRBJ1-4, the V gene TRBV5-6, with D hard to call. CDR3 length: 15 residues. The ends were cut back, 1 base at V and 5 bases at J, with 12 bases in the middle. Germline V lookup: CDR1 SGHDT, CDR2 YYEEEE. CDR3: CASSLLVDGNEKLFF. In DNA, the CDR3 is TGTGCCAGCAGCTTGCTCGTAGACGGGAATGAAAAACTGTTTTTT.

Only a few counts were recorded for this clone. Sequence at one end of the junction differs from germline and may be a read error. This chain uses TRBV6-1 with TRBJ1-5; tentatively, D is TRBD1 (6 bases). CDR1 and CDR2 from the germline V gene are MNHNS and SASEGT. CDR3 length equals 14 residues. The CDR3 loop reads CASREAGVGQPQHF. CDR3 nucleotide sequence: TGTGCCAGCAGGGAAGCAGGGGTAGGTCAGCCCCAGCATTTT.

V gene TRBV28 combines with J gene TRBJ2-7; the D gene is possibly TRBD1 (6 bases). CDR1 and CDR2 from the germline V gene are MDHEN and SYDVKM. Trimming took 5 bases from V and 4 from J, leaving 15 bases between them. This CDR3 contains 14 residues. CDR3 amino acids: CASSASGTPYEQYF. The CDR3 DNA reads TGTGCCAGCAGTGCTTCCGGGACACCGTACGAGCAGTACTTC.

This rearrangement joins TRBV28 to TRBJ1-1; perhaps TRBD1 as D (5 bases). The germline CDR1 and CDR2 sequences are MDHEN and SYDVKM. The length of the CDR3 is 18 residues. The V and J ends lost 3 bases and 5 bases respectively, with 25 bases between them. The CDR3 is CASSFPFLGPRGRTEAFF. The CDR3 DNA follows: TGTGCCAGCAGTTTCCCCTTTCTGGGACCTCGAGGACGGACTGAAGCTTTCTTT. The whole variable domain, remainder taken from reference TRBV28 and TRBJ1-1, is DVKVTQSSRYLVKRTGEKVFLECVQDMDHENMFWYRQDPGLGLRLIYFSYDVKMKEKGDIPEGYSVSREKKERFSLILESASTNQTSMYLCASSFPFLGPRGRTEAFFGQGTRLTVV.